This paragraph covers one T cell receptor beta chain sequence. Antigen: not known. The TRB cDNA libraries were prepared by 5' RACE with UMI labels. For each CDR3 protein, TCRdb gives one entry from its re-call of the 5' RACE reads, without DNA. This sample's table has 28,000 or so distinct CDR3 sequences. The source of the sample is a study of CXCR3-negative and CXCR3-positive naive CD8 T cells. Study information: Sequencing gave around 140 million TRB reads overall, about 1.5 +/- 0.3 million per library. General study findings and limits: Cryopreservation partially decreased CXCR3 expression, and most assays used fresh PBMCs. Memory CD8+ cells showed much lower diversity, while both naive subsets displayed comparably high diversity. Surface CD5 looked about the same in the naive subsets, so the authors worked out TCR strength from TRB CDR3 properties.

The CDR3 loop spans 15 amino acids. The V gene's germline CDR1 is SGHTA and CDR2 FQGNSA. This clonotype originated in a human donor in good health. Some clones in this sample may be carry-over from other donors' samples. The J gene is TRBJ2-3, the V gene TRBV7-2; TCRdb calls TRBD2, which cannot be checked without DNA. The sequencing input was naive CXCR3- CD8+ T cells from blood. Subset defined: CD45RO-CCR7+CD27+CD95- naive CD8+ T cells lacking CXCR3 (TNR3-). CDR3 protein: CASSPETSGGDTQYF.